Listed below are T cell receptor beta chains from one sample, sequenced in a study of molecular identifiers for immune sequencing clone quantification. TCRdb used MiXCR to reprocess the PCR reads, holding one entry per CDR3 protein. The table shows about 630,000 distinct CDR3 sequences, with 25% occurring only once. What was sequenced was naive CD8+ T cells from blood, with Jurkat cell RNA spiked in. These receptors came from a human donor in good health. Some libraries in this study had Jurkat cell RNA spiked in. CDR3s leave out the opening cysteine and the closing phenylalanine or tryptophan.

J: TRBJ2-7
V: TRBV6-5
CDR3: ASSYSTPYEQY

J: TRBJ1-6
V: TRBV9
CDR3: ASSGGQLYNSPLH

J: TRBJ2-7
V: TRBV4-3
CDR3: ASSQDRGEYEQY

J: TRBJ1-2
V: TRBV29-1
CDR3: SVGTPYGGYGYT

J: TRBJ2-1
V: TRBV5-1
CDR3: ASSLPSGNEKF

J: TRBJ2-1
V: TRBV7-9
CDR3: ASSPIGIGINEQF

J: TRBJ1-1
V: TRBV5-1
CDR3: ASSLGQGASTEAF

J: TRBJ2-7
V: TRBV6-6
CDR3: ASLQGGEQY

J: TRBJ1-1
V: TRBV4-3
CDR3: ASSQDWPQNTEAF

J: TRBJ2-3
V: TRBV3-1
CDR3: ASSGTRVSDTQY

J: TRBJ2-7
V: TRBV20-1
CDR3: SASEGGISYEQY

J: TRBJ2-7
V: TRBV27
CDR3: ASSLLSASGSYEQY

J: TRBJ2-7
V: TRBV4-1
CDR3: ASSQDLVGRSYEQY

J: TRBJ1-6
V: TRBV12-3/TRBV12-4
CDR3: AGSTTGSSPLH

J: TRBJ1-6
V: TRBV7-9
CDR3: ASSDDRTGVPLH

J: TRBJ2-7
V: TRBV7-2
CDR3: ASSQETSTYEQY

J: TRBJ2-7
V: TRBV5-4
CDR3: ASSTWDRGYEQY

J: TRBJ2-1
V: TRBV25-1
CDR3: ASSVASEREQF

J: TRBJ1-4
V: TRBV9
CDR3: ASSVHGGGQENEKLF

J: TRBJ2-1
V: TRBV6-2/TRBV6-3
CDR3: ASSYGGGFNNEQF

J: TRBJ2-7
V: TRBV29-1
CDR3: SVESSGRNEQY

J: TRBJ2-3
V: TRBV28
CDR3: ASHSASTDTQY